This T cell receptor beta chain comes out of a study of T-cell reconstitution after alpha-beta-depleted transplantation in children. Whole-study findings and limits: In some patients, recipient T cells and intrathymic progenitors surviving conditioning explained high day-60 diversity. Hyperexpanded clones declined; after one year, newly produced T cells mostly supplied diversity.

This clonotype was seen ten or more times. Antigen specificity is unknown. The CDR3 has 16 residues. The ends were cut back, 3 bases at V and 1 base at J, with 17 bases in the middle. The germline V gene has CDR1 DFQATT and CDR2 SNEGSKA (reference sequence). A TCRbeta library incorporating unique molecular identifiers was prepared. TCRdb reprocessed the PCR reads via MiXCR and lists one record per CDR3 protein. The sample lists about 830,000 distinct CDR3 sequences; 16% were seen once. The sample was PBMCs, mostly from graft donor cells, taken 360 days after TCRalphabeta/CD19-depleted stem cell transplant. The chain is built from TRBV20-1 and TRBJ2-3; D is possibly TRBD1 (6 bases). The TCR sequence derives from a male patient under 18 who had a stem cell transplant for acute lymphoblastic leukemia, so the T cells may come from the graft donor. The CDR3 protein is CSARTVASGGTDTQYF. The CDR3 nucleotides read TGCAGTGCTAGGACGGTAGCGTCAGGGGGCACAGATACGCAGTATTTT.